The next 15 T cell receptor beta chains were all read from a single sample in a study of blood T cell repertoires in COVID-19. Profiling relied on immunoSEQ multiplex PCR, and the TCRdb table lists in-frame clones only, not all of them. This table holds about 210,000 clones, 86% found once. Sample: PBMCs or T cells enriched from blood (not recorded which). The receptors shown here come from a woman aged 40 to 49 in a cohort exposed to, infected with or recovered from COVID-19 (not recorded which).

This chain uses TRBV25-1 with TRBJ2-7; D possibly corresponds to TRBD1 (5 bases). Trimming pared 3 bases from V and 5 bases from J, leaving 14 bases between. This CDR3 has 14 amino acids. CDR1 and CDR2 from the germline V gene are MGHDK and SYGVNS. CDR3 residues: CASSEPGSFHEQYF. The CDR3 nucleotides read TGTGCCAGCAGTGAGCCAGGGTCGTTCCACGAGCAGTACTTC.

There are a few counts of this clone. V gene TRBV19 combines with J gene TRBJ2-1; 9 bases align to TRBD2. This CDR3 contains 15 residues. CDR1 and CDR2 (germline): LNHDA, SQIVND (reference sequence). The V gene end was trimmed by 8 bases and the J gene end by 7 bases; junction bases not matched to a gene: 12. DNA for the CDR3: TGTGCCAGTCAAAAGGGGTCTAGCGGGACGAATGAGCAGTTCTTC. Its translation is CASQKGSSGTNEQFF.

The chain recombines TRBV11-2 with TRBJ2-5, with 8 bases aligning to TRBD2. Germline CDR1 SGHAT, CDR2 FQNNGV. Germline trimming cut 1 base from V and 5 bases from J; bases unmatched to any gene: 6. The CDR3 consists of 15 residues. The CDR3 DNA follows: TGTGCCAGCAGCTTAGTCGGGGGGGCCTGGGAGACCCAGTACTTC. Protein: CASSLVGGAWETQYF.

V is TRBV18 and J is TRBJ2-1; no reliable D call. Germline CDR1 is KGHSH and CDR2 is LQKENI. This CDR3 contains 12 residues. Trimming took 3 bases from V and 8 from J, leaving 8 bases between them. CDR3 bases: TGTGCCAGCTCACCTCGGGTGGATGAGCAGTTCTTC. Its translation is CASSPRVDEQFF.

The chain is built from TRBV23-1 and TRBJ1-1; D is perhaps TRBD1 (6 bases). TRBV23-1 has ORF status, its function being uncertain. The CDR3 totals 12 residues. Trimming cost V 3 bases and J 11 bases, with 13 bases left between them. For the CDR3, the DNA is TGCGCCAGCAGTCATAAACAGGGTGGCGCTTTCTTT. Protein: CASSHKQGGAFF.

CDR3 residues: CSAPSTGELFF. The DNA of the CDR3 is TGCAGTGCTCCTAGTACCGGGGAGCTGTTTTTT. The chain links TRBV20-1 to TRBJ2-2; no definite D call. Germline V lookup: CDR1 DFQATT, CDR2 SNEGSKA (reference sequence). The CDR3 covers 11 residues. Trimming cost V 5 bases and J 5 bases, with 6 bases left between them.

This chain joins TRBV19 and TRBJ2-2, with 7 bases identical to TRBD1. This CDR3 has 20 amino acids. With 3 bases clipped from V and 4 bases from J, the junction kept 20 bases outside the gene matches. In germline, CDR1 is LNHDA, CDR2 SQIVND (reference sequence). CDR3 loop: CASSIRHVILRYRGTGELFF. Written as DNA, the CDR3 is TGTGCCAGTAGTATCAGACACGTTATCCTTAGATACAGGGGCACCGGGGAGCTGTTTTTT.

The V and J genes are TRBV28 and TRBJ2-7; D unresolved. The CDR3 has 14 residues. V lost 2 bases and J 12 bases, leaving 20 bases between the germline ends. Germline V gene data show CDR1 as MDHEN and CDR2 as SYDVKM. CDR3 in amino acids: CASSLNGIGARPYF. DNA for the CDR3: TGTGCCAGCAGTTTAAACGGTATAGGAGCTAGACCGTACTTC.

The V call is TRBV19, the J call TRBJ2-1, with D uncertain. The CDR3 loop spans 12 amino acids. V lost 3 bases and J 10 bases, leaving 10 bases between the germline ends. CDR1 and CDR2 from the germline V gene are LNHDA and SQIVND (reference sequence). CDR3: CASSILFQEQFF. The CDR3, as DNA: TGTGCCAGTAGTATTTTGTTCCAAGAGCAGTTCTTC.

The V and J genes are TRBV11-3 and TRBJ2-1; 14 nucleotides line up with TRBD2. This CDR3 is 18 amino acids long. The J segment lost 3 bases and the V segment lost 2 bases, leaving 6 bases of the junction unmatched. Germline V gives CDR1 SGHNT, CDR2 YENEEA. In DNA form, the CDR3 reads TGTGCCAGCAGCTTAACCCGACTAGCGGGAGGGCTCTACAATGAGCAGTTCTTC. Its translation is CASSLTRLAGGLYNEQFF. The full variable domain, completed using reference TRBV11-3 and TRBJ2-1, is EAGVVQSPRYKIIEKKQPVAFWCNPISGHNTLYWYLQNLGQGPELLIRYENEEAVDDSQLPKDRFSAERLKGVDSTLKIQPAELGDSAVYLCASSLTRLAGGLYNEQFFGPGTRLTVL.

The chain links TRBV30 to TRBJ1-2, with a weak D call TRBD1 (6 bases). This CDR3 comprises 13 residues. Trimming took off 0 bases at V and 8 bases at J, with 13 bases between the two ends. The germline gives CDR1 GTSNPN, CDR2 SVGIG (reference sequence). CDR3 nucleotides: TGTGCCTGGAGTGTATCCGGGGGGGGCGGCTACACCTTC. This encodes CAWSVSGGGGYTF.

This clone was counted a single time. This sequence joins TRBV9 and TRBJ2-3; TRBD2 matches at 9 bases. The V gene end was trimmed by 0 bases and the J gene end by 3 bases; junction bases not matched to a gene: 5. In germline, CDR1 is SGDLS, CDR2 YYNGEE. The length of the CDR3 is 16 residues. DNA of the CDR3: TGTGCCAGCAGCGTAGTTGGTAGCGGGAGTACAGATACGCAGTATTTT. Its translation: CASSVVGSGSTDTQYF.

The rearrangement joins TRBV5-1 to TRBJ1-6, with TRBD1 as a possible D gene (5 bases). V lost 0 bases to trimming and J lost 7 bases, with 11 bases between them. The CDR3 has 15 amino acids. Germline V CDR1 and CDR2: SGHRS, YFSETQ. Written as DNA, the CDR3 is TGCGCCAGCAGCTTGGCCGGGGGGAGGAATTCACCCCTCCACTTT. Translation gives CASSLAGGRNSPLHF. Variable domain in full (rest from reference TRBV5-1 and TRBJ1-6): KAGVTQTPRYLIKTRGQQVTLSCSPISGHRSVSWYQQTPGQGLQFLFEYFSETQRNKGNFPGRFSGRQFSNSRSEMNVSTLELGDSALYLCASSLAGGRNSPLHFGNGTRLTVT.

The chain combines TRBV7-2 with TRBJ2-5; D is uncertain. Trimming left V 4 bases short and J 5 bases short, with 20 bases between. This CDR3 comprises 16 residues. Germline V gene data show CDR1 as SGHTA and CDR2 as FQGNSA. The CDR3 is CASSSQYQPERETQYF. Written as DNA, the CDR3 is TGTGCCAGCAGCTCCCAATACCAACCAGAGAGGGAGACCCAGTACTTC.

The chain links TRBV2 to TRBJ1-2, with D possibly matching TRBD1 (5 bases). CDR1 and CDR2 from the germline V gene are SNHLY and FYNNEI. Trimming left V 2 bases short and J 4 bases short, with 14 bases between. This CDR3 has 15 residues. The CDR3 DNA sequence: TGTGCCAGCAGTGAATCTGGCAGGGTATCCTATGGCTACACCTTC. This encodes CASSESGRVSYGYTF.